This T cell receptor beta chain was documented in a study of technical replicates of blood from a handful of donors. Germline V gene data show CDR1 as LGHNA and CDR2 as YSLEER. This CDR3 has 16 residues. The germline V and J ends were trimmed by 0 bases and 7 bases, with 13 bases remaining between them. Profiled with immunoSEQ multiplex PCR; TCRdb holds only in-frame clones, not every one. The sample has about 63,000 clones, around 87% seen once; the top ten hold approximately 4.9%. The sequence was obtained from a human donor in good health. Some clones in this sample may be carry-over from other donors' samples. Sequencing was performed on PBMCs. The V call is TRBV4-3, the J call TRBJ1-6; D is perhaps TRBD1 (6 bases). The CDR3 loop reads CASSQEPTGRNSPLHF. Here the CDR3 DNA reads TGCGCCAGCAGCCAAGAACCCACAGGGAGAAATTCACCCCTCCACTTT.